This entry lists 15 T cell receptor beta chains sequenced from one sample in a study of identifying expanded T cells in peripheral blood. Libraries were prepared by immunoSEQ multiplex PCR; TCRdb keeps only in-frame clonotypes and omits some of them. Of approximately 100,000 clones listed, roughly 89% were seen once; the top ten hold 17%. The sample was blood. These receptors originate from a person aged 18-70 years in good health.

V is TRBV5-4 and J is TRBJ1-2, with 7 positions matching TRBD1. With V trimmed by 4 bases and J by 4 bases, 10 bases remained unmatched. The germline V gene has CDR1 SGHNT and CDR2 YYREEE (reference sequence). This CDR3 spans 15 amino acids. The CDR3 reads CASSADGQAFYGYTF. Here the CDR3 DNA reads TGTGCCAGCAGCGCCGATGGACAGGCCTTCTATGGCTACACCTTC.

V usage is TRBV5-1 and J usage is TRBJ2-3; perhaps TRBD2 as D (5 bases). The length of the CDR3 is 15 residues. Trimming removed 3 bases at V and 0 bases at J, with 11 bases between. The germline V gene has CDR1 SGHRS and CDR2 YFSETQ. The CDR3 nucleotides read TGCGCCAGCAGCTCCCCGGGATCCAGCACAGATACGCAGTATTTT. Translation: CASSSPGSSTDTQYF.

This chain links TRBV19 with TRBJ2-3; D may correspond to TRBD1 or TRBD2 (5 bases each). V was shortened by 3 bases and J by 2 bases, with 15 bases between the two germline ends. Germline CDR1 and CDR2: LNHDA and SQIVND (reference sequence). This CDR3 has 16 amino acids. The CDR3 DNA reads TGTGCCAGTAGTATGTGGAGTAGGGACCCCACAGATACGCAGTATTTT. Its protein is CASSMWSRDPTDTQYF.

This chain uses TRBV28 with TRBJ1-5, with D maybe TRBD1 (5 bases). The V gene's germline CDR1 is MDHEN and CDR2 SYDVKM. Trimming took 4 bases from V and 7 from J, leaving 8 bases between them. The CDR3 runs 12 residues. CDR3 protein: CASSWGSQPQHF. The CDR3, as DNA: TGTGCCAGCAGTTGGGGGTCGCAGCCCCAGCATTTT.

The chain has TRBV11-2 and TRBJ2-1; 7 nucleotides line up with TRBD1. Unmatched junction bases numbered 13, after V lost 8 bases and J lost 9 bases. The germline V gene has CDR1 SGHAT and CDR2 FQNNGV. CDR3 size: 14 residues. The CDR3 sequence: CASPKTGKEGEQFF. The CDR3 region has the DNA TGTGCCAGCCCCAAGACAGGGAAAGAAGGTGAGCAGTTCTTC.

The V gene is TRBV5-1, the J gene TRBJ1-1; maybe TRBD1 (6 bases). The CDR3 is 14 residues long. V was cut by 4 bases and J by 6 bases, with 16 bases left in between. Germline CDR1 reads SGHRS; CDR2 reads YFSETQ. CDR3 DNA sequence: TGCGCCAGCAGCATTATACAGGGCGGCGCTGAAGCTTTCTTT. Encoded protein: CASSIIQGGAEAFF.

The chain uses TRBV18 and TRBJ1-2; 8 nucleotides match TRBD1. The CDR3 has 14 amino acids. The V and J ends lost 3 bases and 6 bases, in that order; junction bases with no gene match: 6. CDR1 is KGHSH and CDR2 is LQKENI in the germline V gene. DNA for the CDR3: TGTGCCAGCTCACCTTCCAGGGGGCCTGATGGCTACACCTTC. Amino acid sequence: CASSPSRGPDGYTF. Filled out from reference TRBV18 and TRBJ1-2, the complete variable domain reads NAGVMQNPRHLVRRRGQEARLRCSPMKGHSHVYWYRQLPEEGLKFMVYLQKENIIDESGMPKERFSAEFPKEGPSILRIQQVVRGDSAAYFCASSPSRGPDGYTFGSGTRLTVV.

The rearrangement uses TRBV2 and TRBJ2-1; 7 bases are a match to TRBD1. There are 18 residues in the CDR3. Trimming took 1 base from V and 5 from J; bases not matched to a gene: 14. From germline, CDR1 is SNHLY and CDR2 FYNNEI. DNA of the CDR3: TGTGCCAGCAGTGAAGATCCCCCGCGAGGGGGCCGGAACAATGAGCAGTTCTTC. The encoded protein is CASSEDPPRGGRNNEQFF.

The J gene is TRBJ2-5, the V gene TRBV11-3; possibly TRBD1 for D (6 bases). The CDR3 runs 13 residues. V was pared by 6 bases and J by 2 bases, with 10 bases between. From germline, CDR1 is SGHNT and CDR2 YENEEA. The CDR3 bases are TGTGCCAGCAGTCGACAGGCACAAGAGACCCAGTACTTC. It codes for CASSRQAQETQYF.

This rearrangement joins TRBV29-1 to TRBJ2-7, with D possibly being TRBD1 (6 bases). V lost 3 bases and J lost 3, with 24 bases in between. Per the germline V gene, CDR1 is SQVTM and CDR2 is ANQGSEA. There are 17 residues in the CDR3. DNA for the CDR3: TGCAGCGTTGAGTCGGGAACAGGGATCCCCAAACGCTACGAGCAGTACTTC. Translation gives CSVESGTGIPKRYEQYF.

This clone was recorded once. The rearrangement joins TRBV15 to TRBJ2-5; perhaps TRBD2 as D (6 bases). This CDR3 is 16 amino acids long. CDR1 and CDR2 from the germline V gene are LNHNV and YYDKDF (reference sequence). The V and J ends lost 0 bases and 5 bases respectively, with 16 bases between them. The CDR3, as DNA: TGTGCCACCAGCAGAGATGATAACGGGGGTTGGGAGACCCAGTACTTC. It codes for CATSRDDNGGWETQYF. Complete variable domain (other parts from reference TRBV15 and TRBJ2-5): DAMVIQNPRYQVTQFGKPVTLSCSQTLNHNVMYWYQQKSSQAPKLLFHYYDKDFNNEADTPDNFQSRRPNTSFCFLDIRSPGLGDTAMYLCATSRDDNGGWETQYFGPGTRLLVL.

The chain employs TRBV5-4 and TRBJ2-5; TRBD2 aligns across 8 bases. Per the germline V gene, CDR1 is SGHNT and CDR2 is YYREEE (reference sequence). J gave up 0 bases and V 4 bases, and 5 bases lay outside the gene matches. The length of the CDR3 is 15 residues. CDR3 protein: CASSRGGRDQETQYF. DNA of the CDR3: TGTGCCAGCAGCCGGGGGGGCAGGGACCAAGAGACCCAGTACTTC.

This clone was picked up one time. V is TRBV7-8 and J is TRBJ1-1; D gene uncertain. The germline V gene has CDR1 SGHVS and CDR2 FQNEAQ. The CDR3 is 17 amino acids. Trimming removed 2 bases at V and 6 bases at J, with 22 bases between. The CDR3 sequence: CASSLRVASGEKAEAFF. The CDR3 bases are TGTGCCAGCAGCTTACGGGTAGCTTCAGGCGAGAAGGCTGAAGCTTTCTTT.

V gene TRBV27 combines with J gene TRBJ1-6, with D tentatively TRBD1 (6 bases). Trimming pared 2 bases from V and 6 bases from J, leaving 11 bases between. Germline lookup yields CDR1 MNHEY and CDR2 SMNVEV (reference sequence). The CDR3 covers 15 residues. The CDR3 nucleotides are TGTGCCAGCAGTTTACCGGGACACCCTAATTCACCCCTCCACTTT. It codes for CASSLPGHPNSPLHF.

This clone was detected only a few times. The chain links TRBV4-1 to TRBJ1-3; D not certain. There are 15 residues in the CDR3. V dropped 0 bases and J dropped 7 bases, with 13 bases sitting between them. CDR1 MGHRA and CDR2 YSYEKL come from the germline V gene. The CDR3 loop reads CASSQEGFLRNTIYF. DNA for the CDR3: TGCGCCAGCAGCCAAGAAGGGTTTCTTAGGAACACCATATATTTT.